This passage covers 21 T cell receptor beta chains from one sample sequenced in a study of Ad26.COV2.S vaccination and SARS-CoV-2 variants. Treatment defined: around 19 received Ad26.COV2.S at low or high dose, single or two shots; 5 received placebo; per-sample allocation not given. The samples were gathered on day 63 after the first injection of vaccine or placebo. Generated by immunoSEQ multiplex PCR, the TCRdb table keeps only in-frame clones and is missing some. The profile shows approximately 300,000 clones, more than 70% of them singletons. The material was peripheral blood, obtained in a trial of Ad26.COV2.S vaccine versus placebo. Receptor source: a person aged 18 to 59 who received the Ad26.COV2.S COVID-19 vaccine or a placebo.

This chain joins TRBV9 and TRBJ1-5, with D unclear. This CDR3 spans 11 amino acids. V shed 4 bases and J shed 5 bases, with 4 bases lying between them. CDR1 and CDR2 (germline): SGDLS, YYNGEE. CDR3 in amino acids: CASSPYQPQHF. The CDR3 nucleotides are TGTGCCAGCAGCCCTTATCAGCCCCAGCATTTT.

The chain employs TRBV5-4 and TRBJ2-7; the D gene is possibly TRBD1 (6 bases). In germline, CDR1 is SGHNT, CDR2 YYREEE (reference sequence). The CDR3 covers 14 residues. The germline V and J ends were trimmed by 0 bases and 5 bases, with 12 bases remaining between them. The CDR3 bases are TGTGCCAGCAGCTTGGTAGGACAGACGGACGAGCAGTACTTC. Amino acid sequence: CASSLVGQTDEQYF. The whole variable domain, remainder taken from reference TRBV5-4 and TRBJ2-7, is ETGVTQSPTHLIKTRGQQVTLRCSSQSGHNTVSWYQQALGQGPQFIFQYYREEENGRGNFPPRFSGLQFPNYSSELNVNALELDDSALYLCASSLVGQTDEQYFGPGTRLTVT.

The rearrangement joins TRBV4-1 to TRBJ2-6, with D uncertain. Germline V gene data show CDR1 as MGHRA and CDR2 as YSYEKL. The CDR3 is 17 amino acids. The V and J ends lost 0 bases and 4 bases respectively, with 13 bases between them. This chain's CDR3 is CASSQDRAPLGANVLTF. DNA for the CDR3: TGCGCCAGCAGCCAAGATCGGGCCCCATTAGGGGCCAACGTCCTGACTTTC.

The chain is built from TRBV15 and TRBJ1-4, with a weak D call TRBD1 (6 bases). The germline V gene has CDR1 LNHNV and CDR2 YYDKDF (reference sequence). V was pared by 5 bases and J by 6 bases, with 16 bases between. The CDR3 loop spans 15 amino acids. The CDR3 region has the DNA TGTGCCACCAGCGTATCCCGGGACACCTATGAAAAACTGTTTTTT. As protein: CATSVSRDTYEKLFF.

The V and J genes are TRBV4-3 and TRBJ2-7; possible D gene TRBD2, 7 bases. The V gene lost 0 bases and the J gene lost 3 bases, with 15 bases spanning the gap. The CDR3 spans 16 residues. The germline gives CDR1 LGHNA, CDR2 YSLEER. In DNA form, the CDR3 reads TGCGCCAGCAGCCAAGATTTGGGGGGGCTACACTACGAGCAGTACTTC. Residues: CASSQDLGGLHYEQYF.

The V call is TRBV30, the J call TRBJ1-5; TRBD1 might be the D (6 bases). The CDR3 totals 15 residues. V lost 4 bases and J lost 1, with 14 bases in between. The germline CDR1 and CDR2 sequences are GTSNPN and SVGIG (reference sequence). The CDR3, as DNA: TGTGCCTGGACCCCCCAGGGGACGAGCAATCAGCCCCAGCATTTT. It codes for CAWTPQGTSNQPQHF. Filled out from reference TRBV30 and TRBJ1-5, the complete variable domain reads SQTIHQWPATLVQPVGSPLSLECTVEGTSNPNLYWYRQAAGRGLQLLFYSVGIGQISSEVPQNLSASRPQDRQFILSSKKLLLSDSGFYLCAWTPQGTSNQPQHFGDGTRLSIL.

The genes are TRBV3-1 (or the pseudogene TRBV3-2) and TRBJ1-3; D is ambiguous. Germline loops: CDR1 LGHDT, CDR2 YNNKEL (reference sequence). The CDR3 is 14 residues long. Trimming removed 4 bases at V and 4 bases at J, with 11 bases between. The CDR3 sequence is CASSRATRGNTIYF. The DNA for the CDR3 is TGTGCCAGCAGCCGCGCGACCAGGGGAAACACCATATATTTT.

DNA of the CDR3: TGTGCCAGTAGACGGGCCGTATCTGGAAACACCATATATTTT. Translating gives CASRRAVSGNTIYF. The chain has TRBV19 and TRBJ1-3; D is unclear. Trimming shortened V by 6 bases and J by 1 base, and 10 bases separated the two germline ends. CDR3 length: 14 residues. Germline CDR1 is LNHDA and CDR2 is SQIVND (reference sequence).

The table lists this clone with a count of one. V gene TRBV5-1 combines with J gene TRBJ2-7; 7 bases fit TRBD1. Trimming cost V 0 bases and J 3 bases; bases outside gene matches: 0. The germline V gene has CDR1 SGHRS and CDR2 YFSETQ. The CDR3 length is 13 residues. The CDR3 region is CASSLGTGYEQYF. As DNA, the CDR3 is TGCGCCAGCAGCTTGGGGACAGGCTACGAGCAGTACTTC.

The chain recombines TRBV5-4 with TRBJ2-5; 8 positions match TRBD2. Losses at the gene ends were 4 bases for V and 5 bases for J; bases not matched to a gene: 10. Looked up from germline, CDR1 is SGHNT and CDR2 is YYREEE (reference sequence). CDR3 length: 15 amino acids. The CDR3 sequence: CASSPRGGLRETQYF. The CDR3 nucleotides read TGTGCCAGCAGCCCCCGGGGGGGGCTGAGGGAGACCCAGTACTTC.

The chain recombines TRBV6-2 or TRBV6-3 with TRBJ2-7; D might be TRBD2 (7 bases). The V end was cut by 5 bases, the J end by 5 bases, with 19 bases between. Germline V CDR1 and CDR2: MNHEY, SVGEGT. The CDR3 is 15 amino acids. This CDR3 reads CASSPLAAGADEQYF. The CDR3 nucleotides are TGTGCCAGCAGTCCCTTAGCGGCGGGGGCAGACGAGCAGTACTTC.

The rearrangement links TRBV4-1 to TRBJ2-1, with a weak D call TRBD1 (6 bases). Germline V gene lookup returns CDR1 MGHRA and CDR2 YSYEKL. Between the trimmed V and J ends, which lost 4 bases and 0 bases, there was a span of 10 bases. The length of the CDR3 is 15 residues. DNA for the CDR3: TGCGCCAGCAGCCTAGGACAGAGCTCCTACAATGAGCAGTTCTTC. Amino acids: CASSLGQSSYNEQFF.

The chain couples TRBV24-1 to TRBJ2-2; 7 positions match TRBD1. Germline CDR1 is KGHDR and CDR2 is SFDVKD. The trim removed 4 bases at V and 3 bases at J, leaving 7 bases unmatched. The CDR3 consists of 16 residues. The CDR3 region has the DNA TGTGCCACCAGTGACCGCTCCCAGGGGGACACCGGGGAGCTGTTTTTT. Protein: CATSDRSQGDTGELFF.

The J gene is TRBJ1-4, the V gene TRBV29-1, with D unclear. The CDR3 is made up of 15 amino acids. V was clipped by 7 bases and J by 4 bases, with 19 bases between them. Germline values: CDR1 SQVTM, CDR2 ANQGSEA. In nucleotides, the CDR3 is TGCAGCGCATGCGTCGGGTCGGGGTTTAATGAAAAACTGTTTTTT. Amino acid sequence: CSACVGSGFNEKLFF.

This sequence joins TRBV12-3 or TRBV12-4 and TRBJ2-7, with D unclear. V was shortened by 4 bases and J by 4 bases, with 5 bases between the two germline ends. The CDR3 is 11 residues long. CDR3: CASSSWYEQYF. CDR3 bases: TGTGCCAGCAGTTCCTGGTACGAGCAGTACTTC.

This clone has just one count. The V and J genes are TRBV5-4 and TRBJ2-1, with 9 bases fitting TRBD1. This CDR3 contains 17 residues. J was trimmed by 7 bases and V by 1 base; bases with no gene match: 12. Per germline, CDR1 SGHNT and CDR2 YYREEE (reference sequence). This chain's CDR3 is CASSLRFLDRGKNEQFF. As DNA, the CDR3 is TGTGCCAGCAGCTTGAGATTCCTGGACAGGGGAAAGAATGAGCAGTTCTTC.

This clone was recorded at least ten times. V gene TRBV19 combines with J gene TRBJ2-7, with D perhaps matching TRBD1 or TRBD2 (5 bases each). Germline V gene data show CDR1 as LNHDA and CDR2 as SQIVND (reference sequence). V was pared by 3 bases and J by 1 base, with 13 bases between. The CDR3 consists of 15 residues. CDR3 nucleotides: TGTGCCAGTAGTATCATGATTGGGGGATCCTACGAGCAGTACTTC. It codes for CASSIMIGGSYEQYF.

The chain is built from TRBV3-1 (or the pseudogene TRBV3-2) and TRBJ2-3; D gene ambiguous. CDR1 and CDR2 from the germline V gene are LGHDT and YNNKEL (reference sequence). Between the trimmed V and J ends, which lost 7 bases and 1 base, there was a span of 9 bases. There are 13 residues in the CDR3. The CDR3 loop reads CASMPSGTDTQYF. The DNA of the CDR3 is TGTGCCAGCATGCCTTCGGGCACAGATACGCAGTATTTT.

The rearrangement joins TRBV3-1 (or the pseudogene TRBV3-2) to TRBJ1-2; tentatively, D is TRBD1 (5 bases). Between the trimmed V and J ends, which lost 0 bases and 11 bases, there was a span of 10 bases. Germline lookup yields CDR1 LGHDT and CDR2 YNNKEL (reference sequence). This CDR3 contains 12 residues. The CDR3 nucleotides read TGTGCCAGCAGCCAAGACGTGCGGGGGTACACCTTC. This translates into CASSQDVRGYTF.

The V and J genes are TRBV19 and TRBJ2-1; 7 positions match TRBD1. This CDR3 region has 18 residues. Germline V gene lookup returns CDR1 LNHDA and CDR2 SQIVND (reference sequence). With V trimmed by 2 bases and J by 1 base, 11 bases remained unmatched. CDR3 coding DNA: TGTGCCAGTAGTATAACCCCAGGGGGACCCTCGTCCTACAATGAGCAGTTCTTC. This gives the protein CASSITPGGPSSYNEQFF.

V gene TRBV6-6 combines with J gene TRBJ2-4; perhaps TRBD1 as D (5 bases). CDR1 MNHNY and CDR2 SVGAGI come from the germline V gene (reference sequence). Trimming shortened V by 7 bases and J by 9 bases, and 19 bases separated the two germline ends. CDR3 size: 14 residues. This chain's CDR3 is CASIPTGPQGIQYF. The CDR3 nucleotides are TGTGCCAGCATCCCAACCGGGCCTCAGGGCATTCAGTACTTC.